Sequencing of this T cell receptor (beta chain) was carried out in a study of neurological immune-mediated disorders. This clonotype has a count of ten or more. Specified time point: longitudinal time-point 2. The cDNA came from 5'RACE with 10-nucleotide random UMIs. TCRdb analysed the 5' RACE reads with MiXCR anew, one entry per CDR3 protein. This table holds roughly 98,000 distinct CDR3 sequences, about 13% found once. The CDR3 spans 14 residues. V lost 1 base to trimming and J lost 3 bases, with 10 bases between them. In germline, CDR1 is SGHRS, CDR2 YFSETQ. The receptor was derived from a female donor with HTLV-1-associated myelopathy (HAM/TSP). The sample taken for sequencing was PBMCs. The genes are TRBV5-1 and TRBJ1-1, with D possibly being TRBD1 (5 bases). CDR3 protein: CASSLQGMDTEAFF. The CDR3 coding sequence is TGCGCCAGCAGCTTGCAGGGAATGGACACTGAAGCTTTCTTT. The full variable domain, its missing parts supplied by reference TRBV5-1 and TRBJ1-1, is KAGVTQTPRYLIKTRGQQVTLSCSPISGHRSVSWYQQTPGQGLQFLFEYFSETQRNKGNFPGRFSGRQFSNSRSEMNVSTLELGDSALYLCASSLQGMDTEAFFGQGTRLTVV.